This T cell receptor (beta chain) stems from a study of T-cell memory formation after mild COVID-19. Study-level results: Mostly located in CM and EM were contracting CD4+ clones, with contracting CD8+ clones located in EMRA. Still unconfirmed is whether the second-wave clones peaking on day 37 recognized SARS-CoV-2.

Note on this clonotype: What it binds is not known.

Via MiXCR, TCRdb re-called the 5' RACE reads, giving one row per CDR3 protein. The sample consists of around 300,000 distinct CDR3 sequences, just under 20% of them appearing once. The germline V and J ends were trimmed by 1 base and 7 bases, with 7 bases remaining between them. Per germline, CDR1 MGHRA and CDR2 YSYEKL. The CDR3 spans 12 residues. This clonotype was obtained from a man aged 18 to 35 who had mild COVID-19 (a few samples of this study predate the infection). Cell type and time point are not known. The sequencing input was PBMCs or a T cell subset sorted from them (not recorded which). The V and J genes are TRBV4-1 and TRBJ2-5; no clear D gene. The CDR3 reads CASSQAWGTQYF. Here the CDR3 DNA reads TGCGCCAGCAGCCAAGCTTGGGGGACCCAGTACTTC.